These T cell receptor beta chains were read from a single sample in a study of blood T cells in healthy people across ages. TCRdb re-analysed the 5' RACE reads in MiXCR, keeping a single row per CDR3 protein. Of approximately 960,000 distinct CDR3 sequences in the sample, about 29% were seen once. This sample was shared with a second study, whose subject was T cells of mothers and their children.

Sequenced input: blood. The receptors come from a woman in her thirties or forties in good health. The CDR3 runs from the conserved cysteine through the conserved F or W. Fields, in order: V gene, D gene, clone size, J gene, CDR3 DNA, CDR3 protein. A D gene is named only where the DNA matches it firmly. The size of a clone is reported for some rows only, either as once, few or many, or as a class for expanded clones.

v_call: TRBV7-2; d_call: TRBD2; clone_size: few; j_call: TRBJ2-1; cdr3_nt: TGTGCCAGCAGCTCCGGTAGCGGGGGGGCCGGTGAGCAGTTCTTC; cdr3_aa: CASSSGSGGAGEQFF
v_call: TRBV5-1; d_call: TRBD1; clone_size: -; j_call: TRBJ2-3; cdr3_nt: TGCGCCAGCAGCTCAACCGGGACAGGGATAGATACGCAGTATTTT; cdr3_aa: CASSSTGTGIDTQYF
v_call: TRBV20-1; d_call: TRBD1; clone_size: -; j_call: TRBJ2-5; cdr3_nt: TGCAGTGCTAGGATTGGACAGGGGGCGGTTTCTGGGACCCAGTACTTC; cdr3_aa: CSARIGQGAVSGTQYF
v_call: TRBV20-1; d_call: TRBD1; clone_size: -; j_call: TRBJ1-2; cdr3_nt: TGCAGTGCTAGAGACCCCGACAGGGGGGATGGCTACACCTTC; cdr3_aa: CSARDPDRGDGYTF
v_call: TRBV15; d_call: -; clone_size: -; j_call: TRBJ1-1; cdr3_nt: TGTGCCACCAGCAGAGATCTGGGGGGCTCTGAAGCTTTCTTT; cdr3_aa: CATSRDLGGSEAFF
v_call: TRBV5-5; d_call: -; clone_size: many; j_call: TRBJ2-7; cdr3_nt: TGTGCCAGCAGCTTGGGGGTAGGGGGTGACGAGCAGTACTTC; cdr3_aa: CASSLGVGGDEQYF
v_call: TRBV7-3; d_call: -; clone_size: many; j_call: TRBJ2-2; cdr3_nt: TGTGCCAGCAGCGAAGGACAGTCGAACACCGGGGAGCTGTTTTTT; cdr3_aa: CASSEGQSNTGELFF
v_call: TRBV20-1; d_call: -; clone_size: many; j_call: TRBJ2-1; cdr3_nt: TGCAGTGCTAGTGGCCCTAGAACGGTTAAGGATGAGCAGTTCTTC; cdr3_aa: CSASGPRTVKDEQFF
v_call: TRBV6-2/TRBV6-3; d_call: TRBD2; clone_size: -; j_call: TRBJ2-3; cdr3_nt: TGTGCCAGCACCTGGGGGGAGGGAGGGGATACGCAGTATTTT; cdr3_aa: CASTWGEGGDTQYF
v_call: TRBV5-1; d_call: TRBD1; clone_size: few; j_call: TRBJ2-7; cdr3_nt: TGCGCCAGCAGCCCAAAACTCCGAGGGACAGGGGGCAGGTACGAGCAGTACTTC; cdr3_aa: CASSPKLRGTGGRYEQYF
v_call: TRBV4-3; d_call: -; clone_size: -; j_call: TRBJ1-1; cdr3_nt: TGCGCCAGCAGCCATTCGAGCGCTGAAGCTTTCTTT; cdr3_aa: CASSHSSAEAFF
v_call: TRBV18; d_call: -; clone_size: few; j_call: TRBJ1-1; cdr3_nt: TGTGCCAGCTCACCACGCGGGGGGGATGAAGCTTTCTTT; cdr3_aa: CASSPRGGDEAFF
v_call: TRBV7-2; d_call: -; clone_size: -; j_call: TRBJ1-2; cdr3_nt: TGTGCCAGCAGCTTAGGGACAACGGGGGAGGGCTACACCTTC; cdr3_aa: CASSLGTTGEGYTF
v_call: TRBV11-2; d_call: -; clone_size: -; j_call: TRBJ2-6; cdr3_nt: TGTGCCAGCAGCCCTCAGACTCTTTCCGGGACCAACGTCCTGACTTTC; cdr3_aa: CASSPQTLSGTNVLTF
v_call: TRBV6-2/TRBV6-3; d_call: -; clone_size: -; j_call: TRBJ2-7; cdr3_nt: TGTGCCAGCAGTTACTTGGGACGCTACAATGAGCAGTACTTC; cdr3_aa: CASSYLGRYNEQYF
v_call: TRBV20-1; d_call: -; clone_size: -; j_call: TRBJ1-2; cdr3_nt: TGCAGTGCGGGGGCAGGGTGGGCCTACACCTTC; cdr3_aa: CSAGAGWAYTF
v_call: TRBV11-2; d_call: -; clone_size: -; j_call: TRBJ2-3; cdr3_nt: TGTGCCAGCAGCCGCTGGCCGGGTAGGACAGATACGCAGTATTTT; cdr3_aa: CASSRWPGRTDTQYF
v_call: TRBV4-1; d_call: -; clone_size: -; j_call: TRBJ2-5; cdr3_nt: TGCGCCAGCAGCCAAGTCGTACAAGAGACCCAGTACTTC; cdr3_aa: CASSQVVQETQYF
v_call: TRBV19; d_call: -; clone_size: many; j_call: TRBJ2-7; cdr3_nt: TGTGCCAGTAGTATAGGTTGGCGGGACGAGCAGTACTTC; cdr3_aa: CASSIGWRDEQYF
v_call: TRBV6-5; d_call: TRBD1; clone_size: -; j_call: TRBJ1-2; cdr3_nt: TGTGCCAGCACTAGGGACAGGGTGAACTATGGCTACACCTTC; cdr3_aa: CASTRDRVNYGYTF
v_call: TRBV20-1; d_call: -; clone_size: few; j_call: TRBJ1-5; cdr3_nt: TGCAGTGCTAGACCCAGTTTCCCATATAGCAATCAGCCCCAGCATTTT; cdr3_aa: CSARPSFPYSNQPQHF
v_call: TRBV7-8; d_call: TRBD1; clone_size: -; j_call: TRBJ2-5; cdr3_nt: TGTGTCAGCAGCCGGACAGGCTACTTGTACCAAGAGACCCAGTACTTC; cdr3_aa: CVSSRTGYLYQETQYF